Listed here is a single TCR beta chain. The table lists this clonotype with a few counts. Its antigen specificity is not known. Per-base qualities were not stored, and no clone one base away is much larger. Library preparation used PCR. The listed sequencing device is Illumina HiSeq 2500. To reduce PCR and sequencing biases, unique molecular identifiers were built into the TCR beta cDNA libraries. Every 1 to 10 million input T cells yielded roughly 500,000 cDNA molecules, meaning each molecule approximated one T cell. The same protocol used for the earlier healthy control dataset was applied to prepare and sequence the patient libraries. Samples belonging to the same batch were prepared together, multiplexed and sequenced on a shared HiSeq lane. The source study handled its data this way. MIGEC handled the raw barcoded reads, throwing out single-read molecular identifier groups before consensus assembly and CDR3 extraction. Clonotype tables were post-analysed with VDJtools, normalizing diversity by down-sampling all datasets to the smallest sample size. In repertoire overlap clustering, CDR3 amino acid sequences, but not nucleotide sequences, were matched to correct batch-related cross-sample contamination. TCRdb cleaned the public reads at Q25 with fastp, built clones with MiXCR and kept in-frame beta chains. Rows merge per CDR3 protein into single entries with the most common DNA and genes. TCRdb's processing, not the study's, gives the V and J calls here. For this sample the table gives some 890,000 distinct CDR3 sequences, of which around 50% were detected only once. Approximately 4.5% of the sample is taken by the ten largest.

The sample comes from a study of post-analysis software for immune sequencing data (dated by TCRdb to the mid-2010s). Some background on the complete study: The recorded disease courses included relapsing-remitting, secondary progressive and progressive-relapsing multiple sclerosis, and some patients had no subtype annotation. Patient repertoires were compared against around 10 previously published healthy control repertoires from donors aged 6 to 25 years. A subset of samples was prepared in parallel using single-end sample barcoding, then pooled and co-amplified after Illumina adapter ligation.

Study-wide conclusions, independent of this receptor: The control group was slightly older than the multiple sclerosis patient group. Significantly higher frequencies in patients than in controls were found for about five TRBV segments, including TRBV5-6, TRBV5-1 and TRBV20-1. Normalized Chao1 diversity was significantly lower in multiple sclerosis patients than controls, suggesting substantial peripheral T-cell clonal expansion. When samples were clustered directly using the F measure, samples prepared in the same batch co-clustered strongly, which prompted a batch-effect correction.

To demonstrate the VDJtools post-analysis software, TCR beta repertoires were profiled from the peripheral blood of about 13 young patients with multiple sclerosis. The multiple sclerosis patients were children and adolescents between roughly 6 and 17 years of age. The CDR3 spans 14 residues, from the cysteine through the phenylalanine. Of the read, only the CDR3 DNA is kept; its 42 bases are in frame from base 1. V is trimmed back by 6 bases and J by 2 bases, and the junction contains 5 bases that no gene match accounts for. Sequences MNHEY (CDR1) and SVGEGT (CDR2) are obtained from the germline V gene.

The chain joins TRBV6-2 or TRBV6-3 to TRBJ2-3; the central 7 bases match TRBD1. The receptor comes from a girl aged 5-17 years with multiple sclerosis. The material sequenced was blood. The CDR3 protein sequence reads: CASRDRWITDTQYF. The DNA reads TGTGCCAGCAGGGACAGGTGGATCACAGATACGCAGTATTTT.